These T cell receptor beta chains were read from a single sample in a study of blood T cell repertoires in COVID-19. Clones were sequenced by immunoSEQ multiplex PCR, and TCRdb holds only the in-frame ones, with some missing. Counted here are fewer than 200,000 clones, roughly 76% occurring once; the ten biggest clones make up approximately 11%. Sample: peripheral blood. The origin of the receptors is a woman aged 40 to 49 with COVID-19, enrolled during active disease. Both conserved end residues are part of each CDR3. The order of the fields is D gene, clone size, J gene, V gene, CDR3 protein, CDR3 DNA. A D gene is named only where the DNA matches it firmly. The size entry is marked missing in some rows and otherwise reads once, few, many or a size class.

TRBD2 NA TRBJ2-1 TRBV5-4 CASSTGLAGGAHEQFF TGTGCCAGCAGCACCGGACTAGCGGGAGGGGCCCATGAGCAGTTCTTC
NA NA TRBJ2-7 TRBV6-5 CASRSQGPEQYF TGTGCCAGCAGAAGCCAGGGCCCCGAGCAGTACTTC
NA once TRBJ1-5 TRBV2 CASSEGRFQGQPQHF TGTGCCAGCAGTGAAGGGCGGTTCCAAGGACAGCCCCAGCATTTT
TRBD2 NA TRBJ2-3 TRBV25-1 CASSELADRTDTQYF TGTGCCAGCAGTGAACTAGCGGACCGCACAGATACGCAGTATTTT
NA NA TRBJ2-2 TRBV27 CASRPVERLAGELFF TGTGCCAGCCGTCCTGTAGAGCGTCTCGCCGGGGAGCTGTTTTTT
NA NA TRBJ1-2 TRBV3-1/TRBV3-2 CASSQGAGGYTF TGTGCCAGCAGCCAGGGGGCGGGTGGCTACACCTTC
TRBD2 NA TRBJ2-1 TRBV9 CASSVDPLAGGPISYNEQFF TGTGCCAGCAGCGTAGATCCTCTAGCGGGGGGCCCAATATCCTACAATGAGCAGTTCTTC
NA NA TRBJ1-2 TRBV6-6 CASTPWAGKGYGYTF TGTGCCAGCACTCCCTGGGCAGGGAAGGGCTATGGCTACACCTTC
TRBD1 once TRBJ1-2 TRBV3-1/TRBV3-2 CASSQGPGGEHGYTF TGTGCCAGCAGCCAAGGACCAGGGGGCGAACATGGCTACACCTTC
TRBD2 NA TRBJ2-4 TRBV6-5 CASSSTSGGKNIQYF TGTGCCAGCAGTTCGACTAGCGGGGGAAAAAACATTCAGTACTTC
NA once TRBJ2-1 TRBV2 CASALGDGEQFF TGTGCCAGCGCCCTCGGGGATGGTGAGCAGTTCTTC
NA NA TRBJ1-2 TRBV19 CASTGGQLWGYTF TGTGCCAGTACCGGGGGGCAATTGTGGGGCTACACCTTC
NA few TRBJ1-6 TRBV28 CASTTRKLVYNSPLHF TGTGCCAGCACAACGCGAAAGCTAGTGTATAATTCACCCCTCCACTTT
TRBD1 NA TRBJ2-1 TRBV9 CASSVGVGQGAYNEQFF TGTGCCAGCAGCGTAGGAGTCGGGCAGGGGGCCTACAATGAGCAGTTCTTC
TRBD2 NA TRBJ2-1 TRBV6-1 CASSGGRDQSSYNEQFF TGTGCCAGCAGTGGAGGGAGGGACCAAAGCTCCTACAATGAGCAGTTCTTC
NA NA TRBJ1-2 TRBV6-2/TRBV6-3 CASSYRYGYTF TGTGCCAGCAGTTACCGCTATGGCTACACCTTC
TRBD2 NA TRBJ2-1 TRBV19 CASGSLAGGPSEQFF TGTGCCAGTGGGAGTCTAGCGGGAGGGCCCTCGGAGCAGTTCTTC
TRBD2 NA TRBJ2-3 TRBV9 CASSKEGTGGPLDTQYF TGTGCCAGCAGCAAAGAGGGAACGGGGGGGCCCTTGGATACGCAGTATTTT
NA NA TRBJ2-2 TRBV3-1/TRBV3-2 CASSQPLPAGTGELFF TGTGCCAGCAGCCAGCCCTTGCCCGCGGGGACCGGGGAGCTGTTTTTT
NA NA TRBJ2-1 TRBV28 CASSQGGLSYNEQFF TGTGCCAGCAGTCAAGGGGGACTATCCTACAATGAGCAGTTCTTC
TRBD1 NA TRBJ2-6 TRBV25-1 CASSGGAGANVLTF TGTGCCAGCTCAGGGGGTGCTGGGGCCAACGTCCTGACTTTC
TRBD2 NA TRBJ2-3 TRBV6-2/TRBV6-3 CASSYSTESPGLAKDTQYF TGTGCCAGCAGTTACTCGACGGAATCGCCGGGACTAGCCAAAGATACGCAGTATTTT
TRBD1 once TRBJ1-1 TRBV28 CASSPSHPTGGMDTEAFF TGTGCCAGCAGTCCCTCCCACCCCACAGGGGGCATGGACACTGAAGCTTTCTTT
TRBD1 NA TRBJ2-7 TRBV19 CASSISGTGPYEQYF TGTGCCAGTAGTATCTCCGGGACAGGTCCCTACGAGCAGTACTTC
NA NA TRBJ2-7 TRBV6-5 CATTDPRGYEQYF TGTGCCACAACAGACCCTCGGGGCTACGAGCAGTACTTC
NA NA TRBJ1-5 TRBV2 CASSGNGNNQPQHF TGTGCCAGCAGTGGGAACGGGAATAATCAGCCCCAGCATTTT
NA few TRBJ2-7 TRBV29-1 CSVVLGPISYEQYF TGCAGCGTTGTGTTGGGGCCCATCTCCTACGAGCAGTACTTC
NA NA TRBJ2-1 TRBV21-1 CANEGGPYNEQFF TGTGCCAACGAGGGAGGGCCCTACAATGAGCAGTTCTTC
NA NA TRBJ2-2 TRBV27 CASKTQGNTGELFF TGTGCCAGCAAAACACAGGGGAACACCGGGGAGCTGTTTTTT